The 14 T cell receptor beta chains below were found in one sample sequenced in a study of graft-versus-host responses after intestinal transplantation. Sequencing used immunoSEQ multiplex PCR; TCRdb keeps in-frame clones, though not all of them. The sample has some 97,000 clones; more than 75% are singletons. Their antigen targets remain unknown. The sample in question was unstimulated CD4+ T cells sorted from spleen or lymph node cells, obtained before transplant. Receptors were obtained from a human donor who was the organ donor for an intestinal transplant.

The chain uses TRBV11-2 and TRBJ2-2; 12 bases align to TRBD2. Trimming removed 7 bases from V and 5 bases from J; junction bases left unmatched: 8. This CDR3 region has 16 residues. Germline lookup yields CDR1 SGHAT and CDR2 FQNNGV. The CDR3 protein is CASTRLAGAGTGELFF. The CDR3 DNA is TGTGCCAGCACCCGACTAGCGGGGGCCGGGACCGGGGAGCTGTTTTTT.

This clone was seen only a few times. The V gene is TRBV10-3, the J gene TRBJ2-7; D is unresolved. Trimming took 8 bases from V and 6 from J, leaving 14 bases between them. Germline CDR1 reads ENHRY; CDR2 reads SYGVKD. This CDR3 spans 12 amino acids. Here the CDR3 reads CAILEPLAEQYF. The CDR3, as DNA: TGTGCCATCTTAGAGCCCCTGGCCGAGCAGTACTTC.

This clone was found once. The rearrangement links TRBV7-9 to TRBJ1-2, with TRBD1 matching 8 bases. J gave up 10 bases and V 3 bases, and 10 bases lay outside the gene matches. Germline lookup yields CDR1 SEHNR and CDR2 FQNEAQ (reference sequence). CDR3 length equals 14 residues. CDR3 in amino acids: CASSLANRGEIYTF. The CDR3 DNA reads TGTGCCAGCAGCTTGGCAAACAGGGGGGAGATCTACACCTTC.

This chain connects TRBV5-4 to TRBJ1-2; D is possibly TRBD1 (6 bases). Germline V gene sequence: CDR1 SGHNT, CDR2 YYREEE (reference sequence). CDR3 length: 15 amino acids. Trimming pared 10 bases from V and 2 bases from J, leaving 21 bases between. The CDR3 reads CAFSLSPGGNYGYTF. CDR3 DNA: TGTGCCTTCTCATTATCCCCCGGGGGCAACTATGGCTACACCTTC.

The V and J genes are TRBV29-1 and TRBJ2-1; 9 bases match TRBD1. This CDR3 is built from 14 residues. The V gene end was trimmed by 6 bases and the J gene end by 4 bases; junction bases not matched to a gene: 7. CDR1 and CDR2 from the germline V gene are SQVTM and ANQGSEA. The CDR3 is CSVDRDRVYNEQFF. Here the CDR3 DNA reads TGCAGCGTGGATCGGGACAGGGTTTACAATGAGCAGTTCTTC.

This clone was detected only once. This chain connects TRBV18 to TRBJ1-4, with D uncertain. Deletions cut 2 bases from V and 5 bases from J, with 9 bases between. This CDR3 contains 14 residues. Germline V gene sequence: CDR1 KGHSH, CDR2 LQKENI. DNA for the CDR3: TGTGCCAGCTCACCAGGGGTTCAGAATGAAAAACTGTTTTTT. This gives the protein CASSPGVQNEKLFF.

This clone was detected a few times. The chain employs TRBV18 and TRBJ1-3, with TRBD1 matching over 9 bases. The length of the CDR3 is 16 residues. After removal of 4 bases from V and 0 bases from J, the junction contained 4 bases not matched to a gene. In germline, CDR1 is KGHSH, CDR2 LQKENI. The CDR3 nucleotides are TGTGCCAGCTCACGGGGACAGGGACTCTCTGGAAACACCATATATTTT. Amino acids: CASSRGQGLSGNTIYF.

This clone was observed a handful of times. The chain combines TRBV7-2 with TRBJ1-3; D ambiguous. V lost 3 bases and J lost 10, with 22 bases in between. The CDR3 has 16 amino acids. CDR1 is SGHTA, CDR2 FQGNSA, per germline. The CDR3 spells CASSFYGRGPEGTIYF. The CDR3 coding sequence is TGTGCCAGCAGCTTTTACGGACGCGGGCCGGAAGGGACCATATATTTT.

The rearrangement links TRBV6-4 to TRBJ1-3; D ambiguous. The ends were cut back, 0 bases at V and 0 bases at J, with 24 bases in the middle. CDR1 MRHNA and CDR2 SNTAGT come from the germline V gene. The CDR3 has 21 amino acids. This chain's CDR3 is CASSDSPGRDKVRYSGNTIYF. The CDR3 region has the DNA TGTGCCAGCAGTGACTCCCCGGGAAGAGATAAAGTCCGTTACTCTGGAAACACCATATATTTT.

This clone has just one count. The rearrangement uses TRBV4-1 and TRBJ1-1; possible D gene TRBD1, 5 bases. CDR1 is MGHRA, CDR2 YSYEKL, per germline. The CDR3 is made up of 14 amino acids. V lost 1 base, J lost 10 bases, and 16 bases lay in between. The CDR3 DNA sequence: TGCGCCAGCAGCCAAGTTACAAGGGACGTTTTAGCTTTCTTT. Amino acids: CASSQVTRDVLAFF.

CDR3 region: CAWSAGLSTDTQYF. The CDR3 DNA sequence: TGTGCCTGGAGTGCGGGCTTGTCCACAGATACGCAGTATTTT. V usage is TRBV30 and J usage is TRBJ2-3; unclear D gene. The CDR3 covers 14 residues. V was pared by 1 base and J by 2 bases, with 10 bases between. Germline-derived CDR1 and CDR2 are GTSNPN and SVGIG (reference sequence).

The chain carries TRBV11-1 and TRBJ2-7; TRBD1 might be the D (6 bases). CDR1 is SGHAT, CDR2 FQDESV, per germline (reference sequence). The CDR3 is 15 amino acids. Deletions cut 1 base from V and 1 base from J, with 11 bases between. Here the CDR3 reads CASSLGGDRSYEQYF. Here the CDR3 DNA reads TGTGCCAGCAGCTTAGGTGGTGACAGGTCCTACGAGCAGTACTTC.

The gene calls are TRBV29-1 and TRBJ2-1; no clear D gene. The CDR3 totals 12 residues. The V gene lost 6 bases and the J gene lost 3 bases, with 9 bases spanning the gap. Germline CDR1 is SQVTM and CDR2 is ANQGSEA. This chain's CDR3 is CSVAPDYNEQFF. The CDR3 DNA sequence: TGCAGCGTGGCCCCGGACTACAATGAGCAGTTCTTC.

CDR3 DNA: TGTGCCAGCAGCCCGCCCCCTTGGACTAGCGGGGGCCTGAACACCGGGGAGCTGTTTTTT. As protein: CASSPPPWTSGGLNTGELFF. The chain employs TRBV9 and TRBJ2-2; the match to TRBD2 covers 13 bases. This CDR3 region has 20 residues. V shed 4 bases, J shed 1 base, and the junction held 13 bases outside the gene matches. The germline V gene encodes CDR1 SGDLS and CDR2 YYNGEE.